What follows are 25 T cell receptor beta chains derived from one specimen sequenced in a study of Graves' ophthalmopathy and Graves' hyperthyroidism. RNA transcripts served as template for amplifying TCR beta CDR3 sequences. First-round RT-PCR relied on HTBI primers, and a second-round multiplex PCR came next. Via MiXCR, TCRdb re-called the multiplex PCR reads, giving one row per CDR3 protein. The sample yields about 550,000 distinct CDR3 sequences, just under 40% seen once. The specimen was peripheral blood or thyroid tissue (not recorded which). These receptors originate from an adult man with Graves' hyperthyroidism.

Here the CDR3 reads CSLGQGSYEQYF. The CDR3 region has the DNA TGCAGCCTAGGACAGGGCTCCTACGAGCAGTACTTC. The chain carries TRBV29-1 and TRBJ2-7, with 8 bases lining up with TRBD1. The J segment lost 0 bases and the V segment lost 8 bases, leaving 3 bases of the junction unmatched. CDR3 length equals 12 residues. The germline V gene has CDR1 SQVTM and CDR2 ANQGSEA.

The genes are TRBV7-6 and TRBJ2-1, with D perhaps being TRBD1 or TRBD2 (6 bases each). This CDR3 comprises 14 residues. CDR1 SGHVS and CDR2 FNYEAQ come from the germline V gene. With 4 bases removed from V and 9 bases from J, the gap between germline ends came to 16 bases. The CDR3 sequence is CASSSTGATGEQFF. CDR3 nucleotide sequence: TGTGCCAGCAGCTCAACGGGGGCCACCGGTGAGCAGTTCTTC.

Details on this clonotype: It is likely a read error, because the conserved phenylalanine at the end of the CDR3 is missing. No DNA is shown, since the ends of the CDR3 on it are uncertain; the CDR3 is the one TCRdb lists. V usage is TRBV30 and J usage is TRBJ1-2; TRBD1, the D gene given by the table, was not confirmed from the DNA. The CDR3 length is 11 residues, termini included. Germline CDR1 is GTSNPN and CDR2 is SVGIG (reference sequence). CDR3 amino acids: CAWSVLGTSTI.

This clonotype showed up many times. The chain links TRBV19 to TRBJ2-2; 11 nucleotides line up with TRBD2. The V segment lost 6 bases and the J segment 1 base; nucleotides outside the gene matches: 4. CDR1 and CDR2 from the germline V gene are LNHDA and SQIVND (reference sequence). The CDR3 is 16 amino acids. In DNA form, the CDR3 reads TGTGCCAGTAGCCCTACTAGCGGGGGGAACACCGGGGAGCTGTTTTTT. Protein product: CASSPTSGGNTGELFF.

The chain joins TRBV20-1 to TRBJ2-3, with 9 bases aligning to TRBD1. This CDR3 spans 18 amino acids. V was pared by 0 bases and J by 2 bases, with 12 bases of the junction left unmatched. The germline CDR1 and CDR2 sequences are DFQATT and SNEGSKA (reference sequence). The CDR3 reads CSARDWESRTGVTDTQYF. The CDR3 nucleotides are TGCAGTGCTAGAGATTGGGAAAGTAGGACAGGGGTCACAGATACGCAGTATTTT.

This clonotype has just a few counts. The genes are TRBV19 and TRBJ1-2; D remains ambiguous. Germline assignment: CDR1 LNHDA and CDR2 SQIVND (reference sequence). The V end was cut by 2 bases, the J end by 0 bases, with 1 base between. This CDR3 spans 12 amino acids. CDR3 loop: CASSISNYGYTF. CDR3 DNA: TGTGCCAGTAGTATATCTAACTATGGCTACACCTTC.

This clonotype was observed once. The chain couples TRBV7-2 to TRBJ2-7; 14 bases map to TRBD2. CDR3 length equals 16 residues. After removal of 5 bases from V and 4 bases from J, the junction contained 7 bases not matched to a gene. CDR1 is SGHTA, CDR2 FQGNSA, per germline. The CDR3 loop reads CASSPGLAGGFYEQYF. As DNA, the CDR3 is TGTGCCAGCAGCCCTGGACTAGCGGGGGGCTTTTACGAGCAGTACTTC.

The chain joins TRBV4-1 to TRBJ1-3, with D possibly TRBD1 on 5 matching bases. The germline V gene has CDR1 MGHRA and CDR2 YSYEKL. The CDR3 totals 17 residues. V dropped 6 bases and J dropped 0 bases, with 18 bases sitting between them. CDR3 nucleotide sequence: TGCGCCAGCAGTACTACAACCGACAGAGGCTCTGGAAACACCATATATTTT. It specifies CASSTTTDRGSGNTIYF.

In regard to this clonotype: Relative to the germline gene, one junction end is altered; a read error may explain this. V gene TRBV5-1 combines with J gene TRBJ1-4, with D perhaps TRBD1 (5 bases). Looked up from germline, CDR1 is SGHRS and CDR2 is YFSETQ. The CDR3 sequence is 14 residues long. The CDR3 coding sequence is TGTGCCAGCAGCGTAGGGCCAGGGAATGAAAAACTGTTTTTT. The encoded protein is CASSVGPGNEKLFF.

This clonotype was seen ten or more times. V is TRBV4-1 and J is TRBJ2-7; D unclear. The CDR3 has 16 amino acids. Germline loops: CDR1 MGHRA, CDR2 YSYEKL. V lost 1 base, J lost 1 base, and 14 bases lay in between. CDR3 in DNA: TGCGCCAGCAGCCAAGGACAAGGCAGCCGTTCCTACGAGCAGTACTTC. Protein product: CASSQGQGSRSYEQYF.

This clonotype came up many times. The chain recombines TRBV29-1 with TRBJ1-2, with 8 bases matching TRBD1. Germline V lookup: CDR1 SQVTM, CDR2 ANQGSEA. This CDR3 contains 13 residues. The V gene end was trimmed by 6 bases and the J gene end by 6 bases; junction bases not matched to a gene: 9. CDR3 nucleotides: TGCAGCGTCCCCTCGGCCAGGGGGCATGGCTACACCTTC. Translated: CSVPSARGHGYTF.

The chain is built from TRBV29-1 and TRBJ2-6; D is possibly TRBD1 (5 bases). This CDR3 region has 14 residues. CDR1 and CDR2 (germline): SQVTM, ANQGSEA. V was clipped by 8 bases and J by 1 base, with 12 bases between them. As DNA, the CDR3 is TGCAGCTTCCCAGGGCGGTCTGGGGCCAACGTCCTGACTTTC. It translates to CSFPGRSGANVLTF.

This chain uses TRBV2 with TRBJ2-3; D gene unclear. V dropped 9 bases and J dropped 2 bases, with 18 bases sitting between them. This CDR3 has 15 residues. Germline lookup yields CDR1 SNHLY and CDR2 FYNNEI. For the CDR3, the DNA is TGTGCCAGTAGTATCGGCACGACCACCACAGATACGCAGTATTTT. It translates to CASSIGTTTTDTQYF.

The chain has TRBV5-5 and TRBJ1-3; D is ambiguous. Germline V CDR1 and CDR2: SGHKS, YYEKEE (reference sequence). Trimming shortened V by 1 base and J by 0 bases, and 8 bases separated the two germline ends. The CDR3 runs 15 residues. The CDR3, as DNA: TGTGCCAGCAGCTTGAAAGAGAGCTCTGGAAACACCATATATTTT. It specifies CASSLKESSGNTIYF.

This clonotype was observed a handful of times. A read error may produce the germline difference seen at one junction end. The genes are TRBV5-1 and TRBJ2-7; TRBD2 might be the D (6 bases). This CDR3 has 14 residues. CDR1 is SGHRS, CDR2 YFSETQ, per germline. In DNA form, the CDR3 reads TGTGCCAGCAGCCAGTTCCCCGGGGGTGCCGAGCAGTACTTC. Translating it yields CASSQFPGGAEQYF.

The chain carries TRBV29-1 and TRBJ1-3; 8 bases are shared with TRBD1. Trimming took 2 bases from V and 1 from J; bases not matched to a gene: 7. Germline V gene data show CDR1 as SQVTM and CDR2 as ANQGSEA. The CDR3 has 16 amino acids. For the CDR3, the DNA is TGCAGCGTTGAATGGAACAGGGGGGGATCTGGAAACACCATATATTTT. This translates into CSVEWNRGGSGNTIYF.

The rearrangement links TRBV2 to TRBJ2-1, with D perhaps TRBD2 (6 bases). This CDR3 has 14 residues. The V gene's germline CDR1 is SNHLY and CDR2 FYNNEI. Trimming shortened V by 8 bases and J by 1 base, and 12 bases separated the two germline ends. The DNA for the CDR3 is TGTGCCAGCCTCCGGGACTTTTCCTACAATGAGCAGTTCTTC. Protein sequence: CASLRDFSYNEQFF.

This clonotype was detected many times. V gene TRBV7-2 combines with J gene TRBJ1-1; D gene unclear. CDR3 length: 13 amino acids. The germline V gene has CDR1 SGHTA and CDR2 FQGNSA. Trimming took 0 bases from V and 4 from J, leaving 6 bases between them. In DNA, the CDR3 is TGTGCCAGCAGCTTAGCTCGGTTCACTGAAGCTTTCTTT. Translating gives CASSLARFTEAFF. Full variable domain (outside the CDR3, taken from reference TRBV7-2 and TRBJ1-1): GAGVSQSPSNKVTEKGKDVELRCDPISGHTALYWYRQSLGQGLEFLIYFQGNSAPDKSGLPSDRFSAERTGGSVSTLTIQRTQQEDSAVYLCASSLARFTEAFFGQGTRLTVV.

At least ten counts were recorded for this clonotype. The V and J genes are TRBV19 and TRBJ1-6, with 7 bases fitting TRBD1. The CDR3 is 15 amino acids. CDR1 is LNHDA and CDR2 is SQIVND in the germline V gene (reference sequence). V gave up 6 bases and J gave up 5 bases; unmatched junction bases: 7. CDR3 loop: CASRWGTAHNSPLHF. The CDR3 DNA follows: TGTGCCAGTAGGTGGGGGACAGCGCATAATTCACCCCTCCACTTT.

This clonotype was seen a single time. The V gene is TRBV10-3, the J gene TRBJ1-2; D is uncertain. Germline V gene data show CDR1 as ENHRY and CDR2 as SYGVKD. The CDR3 runs to 12 residues. Between the trimmed V and J ends, which lost 2 bases and 6 bases, there was a span of 7 bases. Here the CDR3 reads CAISEPVDGYTF. CDR3 sequence (DNA): TGTGCCATCAGTGAGCCGGTGGATGGCTACACCTTC.

The chain is built from TRBV10-3 and TRBJ2-2; D gene ambiguous. This CDR3 contains 15 residues. V lost 4 bases to trimming and J lost 1 base, with 10 bases between them. Germline assignment: CDR1 ENHRY and CDR2 SYGVKD. The CDR3 here is CAISATGWNTGELFF. The CDR3 region has the DNA TGTGCCATCAGTGCTACCGGTTGGAACACCGGGGAGCTGTTTTTT.

Comment on this clonotype: A much larger clone lies one base from this, so it may be a read error. This rearrangement joins TRBV20-1 to TRBJ2-7; 8 bases agree with TRBD2. The CDR3 covers 17 residues. Germline V CDR1 and CDR2: DFQATT, SNEGSKA (reference sequence). Trimming at V came to 3 bases and at J to 4 bases, leaving 17 bases not matched to a gene. CDR3 sequence (DNA): TGCAGTGCTAGCGGGGTGGGTGGTGGCGGGAGGAAATACGAGCAGTACTTC. The encoded protein is CSASGVGGGGRKYEQYF.

This clonotype was seen many times. The V call is TRBV6-6, the J call TRBJ2-5; weak D call: TRBD1 (6 bases). The CDR3 contains 13 residues. Deletions cut 5 bases from V and 5 bases from J, with 12 bases between. The V gene's germline CDR1 is MNHNY and CDR2 SVGAGI (reference sequence). This CDR3 is CASSPNRVETQYF. In DNA, the CDR3 is TGTGCCAGCAGTCCCAACAGGGTGGAGACCCAGTACTTC.

This clonotype has ten or more counts. The chain carries TRBV12-3 or TRBV12-4 and TRBJ1-4; D gene uncertain. There are 13 residues in the CDR3. Trimming took 5 bases from V and 8 from J, leaving 12 bases between them. The CDR3 nucleotides are TGTGCCAGCAGTATTGAGGCGGGGGAAAAACTGTTTTTT. This encodes CASSIEAGEKLFF.

This clonotype was observed many times. This chain connects TRBV11-3 to TRBJ1-1, with D tentatively TRBD1 (6 bases). V dropped 5 bases and J dropped 10 bases, with 14 bases sitting between them. The germline V gene has CDR1 SGHNT and CDR2 YENEEA. The CDR3 covers 12 residues. CDR3 residues: CASSPNGGAAFF. CDR3 sequence (DNA): TGTGCCAGCAGCCCCAATGGGGGGGCAGCTTTCTTT.